This T cell receptor (beta chain) is drawn from a study of blood T cell repertoires in COVID-19. Study-level information: COVID-19 samples collected from the United States, Italy and Spain covered acute and convalescent phases. PBMCs, B-cell-depleted T cells, or T cells were the source of the cDNA or gDNA that made up the material.

Trimming shortened V by 0 bases and J by 0 bases, and 9 bases separated the two germline ends. Looked up from germline, CDR1 is MNHEY and CDR2 is SVGEGT. The CDR3 runs 16 residues. In the authors' workflow: Amplification with reference gene primers provided the estimates of nucleated cell counts. Here immunoSEQ multiplex PCR was the method, and the copy in TCRdb shows in-frame clones only, minus some. The D gene and trimming were derived from the DNA, and the V and J assignments and clone size from that table. The sample lists about 170,000 clones, roughly nine tenths occurring once. The rearrangement uses TRBV6-2 or TRBV6-3 and TRBJ1-5; D perhaps matches TRBD1 (5 bases). Sequenced material: peripheral blood. This TCR derives from a woman aged 55-70 years with COVID-19, enrolled during active disease. CDR3 bases: TGTGCCAGCAGTTACTCGTTCAGGGATAGCAATCAGCCCCAGCATTTT. Translation: CASSYSFRDSNQPQHF.